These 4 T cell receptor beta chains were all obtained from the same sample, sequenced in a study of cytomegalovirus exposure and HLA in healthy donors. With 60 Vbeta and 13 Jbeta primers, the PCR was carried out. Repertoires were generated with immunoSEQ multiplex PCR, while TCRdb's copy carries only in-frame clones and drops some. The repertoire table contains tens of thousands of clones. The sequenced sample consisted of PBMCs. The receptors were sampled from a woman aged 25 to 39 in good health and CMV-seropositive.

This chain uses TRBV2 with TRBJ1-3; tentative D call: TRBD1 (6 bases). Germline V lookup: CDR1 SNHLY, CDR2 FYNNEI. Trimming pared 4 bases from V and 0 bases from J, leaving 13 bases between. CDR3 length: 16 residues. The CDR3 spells CASSAGQVSSGNTIYF. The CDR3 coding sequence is TGTGCCAGCAGTGCGGGACAAGTTAGCTCTGGAAACACCATATATTTT.

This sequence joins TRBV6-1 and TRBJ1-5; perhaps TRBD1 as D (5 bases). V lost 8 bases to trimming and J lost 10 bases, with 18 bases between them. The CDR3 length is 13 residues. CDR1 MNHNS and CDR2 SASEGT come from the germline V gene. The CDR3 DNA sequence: TGTGCCAGCCGCCTGACAGCGGAGGGACCCCAGCATTTT. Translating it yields CASRLTAEGPQHF.

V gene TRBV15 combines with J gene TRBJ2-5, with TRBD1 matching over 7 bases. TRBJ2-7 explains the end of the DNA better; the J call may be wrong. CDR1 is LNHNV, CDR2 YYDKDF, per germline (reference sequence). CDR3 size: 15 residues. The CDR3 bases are TGTGCCACCAGCAGCCGGGACAGCACATCCTACGAGCAGTACTTC. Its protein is CATSSRDSTSYEQYF.

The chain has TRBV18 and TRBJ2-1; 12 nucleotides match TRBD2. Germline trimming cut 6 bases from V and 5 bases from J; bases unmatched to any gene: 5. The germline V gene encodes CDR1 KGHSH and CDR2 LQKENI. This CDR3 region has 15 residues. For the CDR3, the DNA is TGTGCCAGCTCCCAACTAGCGGGGGGTGACAATGAGCAGTTCTTC. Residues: CASSQLAGGDNEQFF.